This TCR beta chain was profiled in a study of cytomegalovirus exposure and HLA in healthy donors. Overall study results and limits: A list of roughly 180 TCR beta chains associated with cytomegalovirus was given. Despite most TCR sequences being rare, some public TCRs occurred in many donors.

Profiling relied on immunoSEQ multiplex PCR, and the TCRdb table lists in-frame clones only, not all of them. The top ten clones hold roughly 1.6% of a sample with some 66,000 clones, about 97% of them seen once. Notes on this clone: Its specificity is unknown.

The CDR3 is 13 amino acids. Germline V lookup: CDR1 GTSNPN, CDR2 SVGIG (reference sequence). The V segment lost 0 bases and the J segment 10 bases; nucleotides outside the gene matches: 8. The clonotype comes from a woman younger than 30 in good health and CMV-seropositive. The sequenced sample consisted of PBMCs. The chain employs TRBV30 and TRBJ1-1, with 7 bases lining up with TRBD1. CDR3 bases: TGTGCCTGGAGTGTACGGCGACAGGGTTTAGCTTTCTTT. Translating it yields CAWSVRRQGLAFF.